This passage covers 15 T cell receptor beta chains from one sample sequenced in a study of T cells after posttransplantation cyclophosphamide. The assay was immunoSEQ multiplex PCR, and TCRdb's table has in-frame clones only and misses some. The data show some 52,000 clones, roughly 86% seen once. The sequenced material came from PBMCs. All receptors derive from a man aged 30 to 39 with a blood cancer, CMV-positive, and with a related stem cell donor.

The rearrangement uses TRBV11-2 and TRBJ2-7; possibly TRBD1 for D (6 bases). The V end was cut by 5 bases, the J end by 1 base, with 21 bases between. The germline CDR1 and CDR2 sequences are SGHAT and FQNNGV. This CDR3 has 17 amino acids. The CDR3 is CASSPLNRVERSYEQYF. DNA for the CDR3: TGTGCCAGCAGCCCCCTCAACAGGGTCGAACGGTCCTACGAGCAGTACTTC.

This chain uses TRBV5-1 with TRBJ2-1; 15 bases map to TRBD2. Looked up from germline, CDR1 is SGHRS and CDR2 is YFSETQ. This CDR3 is 20 amino acids long. V trimming: 3 bases; J trimming: 0 bases; junction bases outside the gene matches: 10. The CDR3 nucleotides are TGCGCCAGCAGCTCGTTAGGACTAGCGGGAGGGCCTAGCTCCTACAATGAGCAGTTCTTC. It is translated as CASSSLGLAGGPSSYNEQFF.

The CDR3 DNA is TGCGCCAGCAGACCGGGACAGGGATTTGAAAAACTGTTTTTT. It specifies CASRPGQGFEKLFF. The chain links TRBV5-1 to TRBJ1-4; TRBD1 aligns across 9 bases. The CDR3 is 14 residues long. The germline gives CDR1 SGHRS, CDR2 YFSETQ. The junction had 6 bases not matched to a gene; V was cut back by 5 bases and J by 7 bases.

The chain carries TRBV7-9 and TRBJ1-4; the D gene is possibly TRBD1 (6 bases). The CDR3 is 15 residues long. Trimming took 5 bases from V and 8 from J, leaving 18 bases between them. Per germline, CDR1 SEHNR and CDR2 FQNEAQ (reference sequence). The CDR3 loop reads CASSQGRRDTEKLFF. Here the CDR3 DNA reads TGTGCCAGCAGCCAGGGGCGCCGAGACACAGAAAAACTGTTTTTT. The complete variable domain, with remaining parts taken from reference TRBV7-9 and TRBJ1-4, reads DTGVSQNPRHKITKRGQNVTFRCDPISEHNRLYWYRQTLGQGPEFLTYFQNEAQLEKSRLLSDRFSAERPKGSFSTLEIQRTEQGDSAMYLCASSQGRRDTEKLFFGSGTQLSVL.

This sequence joins TRBV6-5 and TRBJ1-1, with 7 bases identical to TRBD1. Trimming removed 2 bases from V and 7 bases from J; junction bases left unmatched: 4. CDR1 and CDR2 (germline): MNHEY, SVGAGI. The CDR3 spans 13 residues. CDR3 in amino acids: CASSYGQANEAFF. For the CDR3, the DNA is TGTGCCAGCAGTTACGGACAGGCGAATGAAGCTTTCTTT.

The rearrangement uses TRBV7-2 and TRBJ1-5, with a tentative D call TRBD1 (5 bases). This CDR3 spans 14 amino acids. Trimming pared 5 bases from V and 10 bases from J, leaving 18 bases between. Looked up from germline, CDR1 is SGHTA and CDR2 is FQGNSA. DNA for the CDR3: TGTGCCAGCAGCCGGCCCGGGGGTACAGGACCCCAGCATTTT. Its protein product is CASSRPGGTGPQHF.

CDR3 residues: CASSLGTRTGSYEQYF. CDR3 nucleotide sequence: TGTGCCAGCAGCTTAGGGACTAGGACAGGGTCCTACGAGCAGTACTTC. The chain uses TRBV7-8 and TRBJ2-5; TRBD1 might be the D (8 bases). TRBJ2-7 matches the DNA end more closely, so the J call is doubtful. CDR1 and CDR2 (germline): SGHVS, FQNEAQ. The CDR3 contains 16 residues.

The chain couples TRBV7-3 to TRBJ2-3, with 8 positions matching TRBD2. V lost 8 bases to trimming and J lost 6 bases; unmatched junction nucleotides: 10. CDR1 is SGHTA, CDR2 FQGTGA, per germline. The CDR3 is made up of 14 amino acids. CDR3 in amino acids: CASGVAGNRDTQYF. CDR3 coding DNA: TGTGCCAGCGGGGTAGCGGGAAATAGGGATACGCAGTATTTT.

The chain employs TRBV7-9 and TRBJ2-1, with a tentative D call TRBD1 (6 bases). The CDR3 runs to 15 residues. Looked up from germline, CDR1 is SEHNR and CDR2 is FQNEAQ (reference sequence). The V gene lost 5 bases and the J gene lost 7 bases, with 18 bases spanning the gap. The CDR3 DNA follows: TGTGCCAGCAGCCAAACCGGGACAATCCGAAATGAGCAGTTCTTC. Residues: CASSQTGTIRNEQFF.

J is TRBJ2-3 and V is TRBV5-1, with 9 nucleotides matching TRBD2. V shed 1 base and J 1 base; nucleotides not matched to a gene: 1. Looked up from germline, CDR1 is SGHRS and CDR2 is YFSETQ. The CDR3 covers 15 residues. The CDR3 is CASSLRTSGTDTQYF. DNA of the CDR3: TGCGCCAGCAGCTTGAGGACTAGCGGCACAGATACGCAGTATTTT.

This chain connects TRBV27 to TRBJ1-2; D is uncertain. Trimming took 7 bases from V and 0 from J, leaving 12 bases between them. The CDR3 is 14 residues long. The germline V gene has CDR1 MNHEY and CDR2 SMNVEV (reference sequence). CDR3: CASTSSLSNYGYTF. Here the CDR3 DNA reads TGTGCCAGCACTTCCAGTCTCTCTAACTATGGCTACACCTTC.

This clone turned up a few times. This rearrangement joins TRBV19 to TRBJ2-2; D not certain. Germline V lookup: CDR1 LNHDA, CDR2 SQIVND (reference sequence). The ends were cut back, 0 bases at V and 3 bases at J, with 5 bases in the middle. The length of the CDR3 is 14 residues. The CDR3 region has the DNA TGTGCCAGTAGTATAGAACAGCACACCGGGGAGCTGTTTTTT. This sequence encodes CASSIEQHTGELFF.

This sequence joins TRBV6-6 and TRBJ1-2, with a weak D call TRBD1 (5 bases). Germline V gives CDR1 MNHNY, CDR2 SVGAGI (reference sequence). The CDR3 consists of 14 residues. The V and J ends lost 4 bases and 6 bases respectively, with 15 bases between them. CDR3 amino acids: CASSWGGVSNGYTF. CDR3 DNA sequence: TGTGCCAGCAGTTGGGGGGGGGTTAGTAATGGCTACACCTTC.

The count of this clone is one. The chain links TRBV28 to TRBJ2-1, with TRBD2 matching over 16 bases. V shed 2 bases and J 9 bases; nucleotides not matched to a gene: 16. This CDR3 is 20 amino acids long. Germline-derived CDR1 and CDR2 are MDHEN and SYDVKM. CDR3 region: CASSLPLKLGTSGRAVEQFF. The CDR3 region has the DNA TGTGCCAGCAGTTTACCCCTTAAGTTGGGGACTAGCGGGAGGGCCGTTGAGCAGTTCTTC.

The gene calls are TRBV5-8 and TRBJ2-7; 7 nucleotides agree with TRBD1. V was clipped by 7 bases and J by 3 bases; unmatched bases: 16. The CDR3 runs 16 residues. Germline CDR1 is SGHTS and CDR2 is YDEGEE. The CDR3 spells CASPRIKGALDYEQYF. CDR3 in DNA: TGTGCCAGCCCCAGAATCAAGGGGGCGTTGGACTACGAGCAGTACTTC.